A single sample gave rise to the 27 T cell receptor beta chains below, sequenced in a study of blood T cell repertoires in COVID-19. Only in-frame clones appear in the TCRdb table, and some are missing; sequencing was by immunoSEQ multiplex PCR. The sample lists approximately 330,000 clones, over 75% occurring once. Source material: peripheral blood. The origin of the receptors is a woman aged 45-65 years with active or convalescent COVID-19.

This chain uses TRBV10-3 with TRBJ1-3; D is undetermined. Germline CDR1 ENHRY, CDR2 SYGVKD. With 0 bases removed from V and 4 bases from J, the gap between germline ends came to 16 bases. CDR3 size: 17 residues. This CDR3 reads CAISESVRDSVGNTIYF. In nucleotides, the CDR3 is TGTGCCATCAGTGAGTCGGTTCGGGATTCGGTGGGAAACACCATATATTTT.

The chain uses TRBV18 and TRBJ1-2; 7 nucleotides match TRBD1. CDR3 size: 14 residues. CDR1 and CDR2 from the germline V gene are KGHSH and LQKENI. V trimming: 3 bases; J trimming: 5 bases; junction bases outside the gene matches: 6. The CDR3 reads CASSPRDSSYGYTF. The CDR3, as DNA: TGTGCCAGCTCACCCAGGGACAGTTCTTATGGCTACACCTTC.

The chain links TRBV6-6 to TRBJ1-2, with D tentatively TRBD1 (5 bases). V dropped 5 bases and J dropped 3 bases, with 25 bases sitting between them. The CDR3 is 18 residues long. Per germline, CDR1 MNHNY and CDR2 SVGAGI (reference sequence). CDR3 DNA sequence: TGTGCCAGCAGTCGAGATGGTGGGCAGGGATGGGTAGACTATGGCTACACCTTC. Amino acid sequence: CASSRDGGQGWVDYGYTF.

The chain uses TRBV28 and TRBJ2-7; 12 nucleotides align to TRBD2. The germline V gene encodes CDR1 MDHEN and CDR2 SYDVKM. This CDR3 has 17 residues. J lost 0 bases, V lost 4 bases, and 7 bases had no gene match. CDR3 amino acids: CASSWTSGMKSSYEQYF. In DNA, the CDR3 is TGTGCCAGCAGTTGGACTAGCGGGATGAAAAGCTCCTACGAGCAGTACTTC.

This chain uses TRBV11-2 with TRBJ2-7; 11 nucleotides line up with TRBD2. CDR1 and CDR2 from the germline V gene are SGHAT and FQNNGV. The V segment lost 4 bases and the J segment 1 base; nucleotides outside the gene matches: 6. The CDR3 has 16 residues. The CDR3 DNA reads TGTGCCAGCAGCTCAACCGGGACTAGCGGATCCTACGAGCAGTACTTC. It is translated as CASSSTGTSGSYEQYF.

The rearrangement joins TRBV27 to TRBJ2-7; 8 bases map to TRBD1. The CDR3 has 17 amino acids. CDR1 is MNHEY and CDR2 is SMNVEV in the germline V gene (reference sequence). With V trimmed by 2 bases and J by 4 bases, 13 bases remained unmatched. The CDR3 spells CASSLTPGQAFGYEQYF. The CDR3 DNA is TGTGCCAGCAGTTTAACCCCGGGACAGGCTTTCGGATACGAGCAGTACTTC.

This sequence joins TRBV6-2 or TRBV6-3 and TRBJ1-2, with 8 bases aligning to TRBD1. The CDR3 loop spans 15 amino acids. V gave up 2 bases and J gave up 2 bases; unmatched junction bases: 4. Looked up from germline, CDR1 is MNHEY and CDR2 is SVGEGT. This chain's CDR3 is CASSYGQGANYGYTF. The CDR3 nucleotides read TGTGCCAGCAGTTACGGGCAGGGGGCCAACTATGGCTACACCTTC.

A few counts support this clone. The chain is built from TRBV7-3 and TRBJ1-2, with 7 positions matching TRBD1. The CDR3 loop spans 13 amino acids. Germline loops: CDR1 SGHTA, CDR2 FQGTGA. After removal of 4 bases from V and 8 bases from J, the junction contained 7 bases not matched to a gene. CDR3 in DNA: TGTGCCAGCAGCTCGGACAGGAGTTCGGGCTACACCTTC. Protein: CASSSDRSSGYTF.

This clone was seen just once. The chain couples TRBV4-3 to TRBJ2-1; 8 nucleotides line up with TRBD2. The V segment lost 1 base and the J segment 6 bases; nucleotides outside the gene matches: 11. Germline CDR1 and CDR2: LGHNA and YSLEER. The CDR3 sequence is 17 residues long. The CDR3 is CASSQGPAGAAFNEQFF. DNA for the CDR3: TGCGCCAGCAGCCAAGGTCCAGCGGGAGCCGCATTCAATGAGCAGTTCTTC.

The genes are TRBV24-1 and TRBJ2-3; D remains ambiguous. This CDR3 has 13 residues. Per the germline V gene, CDR1 is KGHDR and CDR2 is SFDVKD. V dropped 4 bases and J dropped 0 bases, with 4 bases sitting between them. The CDR3 sequence: CATSDLSTDTQYF. Written as DNA, the CDR3 is TGTGCCACCAGTGACCTTAGCACAGATACGCAGTATTTT.

The chain joins TRBV29-1 to TRBJ2-7; 10 bases fit TRBD2. The CDR3 is made up of 12 amino acids. CDR1 is SQVTM, CDR2 ANQGSEA, per germline. The trim removed 6 bases at V and 6 bases at J, leaving 5 bases unmatched. The CDR3 DNA sequence: TGCAGCGTAGCGGGAGGGCTTGGCGAGCAGTACTTC. Translated, it gives CSVAGGLGEQYF.

The V and J genes are TRBV5-6 and TRBJ1-3; the D is unclear. This CDR3 region has 15 residues. Trimming removed 2 bases from V and 2 bases from J, with 11 bases in between. The germline CDR1 and CDR2 sequences are SGHDT and YYEEEE. The CDR3 loop is CASSFGVAPGNTIYF. The CDR3 DNA reads TGTGCCAGCAGCTTCGGGGTTGCACCTGGAAACACCATATATTTT.

V gene TRBV6-2 or TRBV6-3 combines with J gene TRBJ2-1; the match to TRBD2 covers 10 bases. The CDR3 has 15 amino acids. V shed 6 bases and J 6 bases; nucleotides not matched to a gene: 8. Germline CDR1 MNHEY, CDR2 SVGEGT. The CDR3 is CASSRTSGIPNEQFF. As DNA, the CDR3 is TGTGCCAGCAGCAGGACTAGCGGTATACCCAATGAGCAGTTCTTC.

The chain links TRBV6-2 or TRBV6-3 to TRBJ2-3; weak D call: TRBD1 (6 bases). In germline, CDR1 is MNHEY, CDR2 SVGEGT. CDR3 length: 15 residues. The V and J ends lost 5 bases and 2 bases respectively, with 14 bases between them. The CDR3 region is CASSTGFAVTDTQYF. CDR3 nucleotide sequence: TGTGCCAGCAGTACAGGGTTTGCGGTCACAGATACGCAGTATTTT.

This chain connects TRBV6-1 to TRBJ2-3, with 11 nucleotides matching TRBD2. The CDR3 sequence is 15 residues long. The germline CDR1 and CDR2 sequences are MNHNS and SASEGT. V shed 3 bases, J shed 8 bases, and the junction held 7 bases outside the gene matches. The CDR3 nucleotides are TGTGCCAGCAGTGAGTCGACTAGCGGGGCTCGTACGCAGTATTTT. The encoded protein is CASSESTSGARTQYF.

The chain is built from TRBV5-1 and TRBJ1-1; a possible D gene is TRBD1 (6 bases). V was shortened by 0 bases and J by 10 bases, with 16 bases between the two germline ends. Looked up from germline, CDR1 is SGHRS and CDR2 is YFSETQ. This CDR3 has 14 residues. As DNA, the CDR3 is TGCGCCAGCAGCTTGGAGGCGGCACCAGGGGTAGCTTTCTTT. It yields the protein CASSLEAAPGVAFF.

The V and J genes are TRBV11-3 and TRBJ2-3, with D tentatively TRBD1 (6 bases). V was cut by 5 bases and J by 1 base, with 10 bases left in between. This CDR3 region has 14 residues. Per the germline V gene, CDR1 is SGHNT and CDR2 is YENEEA. CDR3 loop: CASSEQGRTDTQYF. CDR3 bases: TGTGCCAGCAGCGAGCAGGGGCGCACAGATACGCAGTATTTT.

This clone was seen only a few times. The chain links TRBV2 to TRBJ2-2; weak D call: TRBD2 (5 bases). This CDR3 is 15 amino acids long. Trimming removed 8 bases from V and 0 bases from J, with 13 bases in between. Germline V gene lookup returns CDR1 SNHLY and CDR2 FYNNEI. CDR3 amino acids: CASRGGSANTGELFF. In nucleotides, the CDR3 is TGTGCCAGCCGCGGAGGTTCCGCGAACACCGGGGAGCTGTTTTTT. Looking up the rest from reference TRBV2 and TRBJ2-2 gives the full variable domain: EPEVTQTPSHQVTQMGQEVILRCVPISNHLYFYWYRQILGQKVEFLVSFYNNEISEKSEIFDDQFSVERPDGSNFTLKIRSTKLEDSAMYFCASRGGSANTGELFFGEGSRLTVL.

The rearrangement links TRBV18 to TRBJ2-7; 7 bases align to TRBD1. The V gene end was trimmed by 4 bases and the J gene end by 6 bases; junction bases not matched to a gene: 12. This CDR3 comprises 15 residues. CDR1 is KGHSH, CDR2 LQKENI, per germline. Written as DNA, the CDR3 is TGTGCCAGCTCACGTACTCAGGCTACAGGGGTCGAGCAGTACTTC. As protein: CASSRTQATGVEQYF.

About this clone itself: Other nucleotide sequences in the sample specify the same CDR3. The V call is TRBV6-5, the J call TRBJ2-7; TRBD1 matches 10 bases. Germline CDR1 reads MNHEY; CDR2 reads SVGAGI. The length of the CDR3 is 13 residues. The ends lost 5 bases at V and 4 bases at J; junction bases unmatched: 2. The CDR3 is CASSRDRGYEQYF. The DNA for the CDR3 is TGTGCCAGCAGTCGGGACAGGGGATACGAGCAGTACTTC.

The CDR3 reads CASSVGISGDTSSYEQYF. The CDR3 DNA reads as TGTGCCAGCAGCGTAGGTATTAGCGGGGACACCAGCTCCTACGAGCAGTACTTC. The chain joins TRBV9 to TRBJ2-7, with 8 bases lining up with TRBD2. This CDR3 comprises 18 residues. Germline trimming cut 0 bases from V and 0 bases from J; bases unmatched to any gene: 11. Germline V gives CDR1 SGDLS, CDR2 YYNGEE.

The rearrangement uses TRBV7-2 and TRBJ1-6; 8 bases line up with TRBD1. Trimming removed 3 bases from V and 8 bases from J; junction bases left unmatched: 3. The CDR3 totals 14 residues. Germline-derived CDR1 and CDR2 are SGHTA and FQGNSA. For the CDR3, the DNA is TGTGCCAGCAGCTTGGACAGGGCACATTCACCCCTCCACTTT. Encoded protein: CASSLDRAHSPLHF. The full variable domain, completed using reference TRBV7-2 and TRBJ1-6, is GAGVSQSPSNKVTEKGKDVELRCDPISGHTALYWYRQSLGQGLEFLIYFQGNSAPDKSGLPSDRFSAERTGGSVSTLTIQRTQQEDSAVYLCASSLDRAHSPLHFGNGTRLTVT.

The rearrangement joins TRBV28 to TRBJ1-2; the match to TRBD1 covers 8 bases. This CDR3 region has 14 residues. From germline, CDR1 is MDHEN and CDR2 SYDVKM. J gave up 0 bases and V 7 bases, and 4 bases lay outside the gene matches. The CDR3 DNA reads as TGTGCCAGCACCAGGGGGCCTACTAACTATGGCTACACCTTC. Protein: CASTRGPTNYGYTF.

This clone has just a few counts. The genes are TRBV27 and TRBJ1-6; 10 nucleotides match TRBD1. Germline lookup yields CDR1 MNHEY and CDR2 SMNVEV (reference sequence). This CDR3 comprises 13 residues. Trimming at V came to 5 bases and at J to 10 bases, leaving 2 bases not matched to a gene. The CDR3 region has the DNA TGTGCCAGCAGTCGACAGGGGGCCTCACCCCTCCACTTT. This codes for CASSRQGASPLHF.

Here the CDR3 DNA reads TGCAGTGCTAGTTCTAGCGGTTACACAGATACGCAGTATTTT. Its protein is CSASSSGYTDTQYF. The V gene is TRBV20-1, the J gene TRBJ2-3; 7 bases are a match to TRBD2. Germline V CDR1 and CDR2: DFQATT, SNEGSKA (reference sequence). The J segment lost 2 bases and the V segment lost 3 bases, leaving 5 bases of the junction unmatched. There are 14 residues in the CDR3.

The V call is TRBV5-1, the J call TRBJ2-1; 11 nucleotides line up with TRBD2. With 2 bases clipped from V and 2 bases from J, the junction kept 9 bases outside the gene matches. In germline, CDR1 is SGHRS, CDR2 YFSETQ. This CDR3 region has 18 residues. The CDR3 here is CASSFSTSGAITYNEQFF. The CDR3 nucleotides read TGCGCCAGCAGCTTTTCGACTAGCGGGGCCATTACCTACAATGAGCAGTTCTTC.

The chain has TRBV7-8 and TRBJ2-5; D is perhaps TRBD2 (5 bases). V lost 4 bases and J lost 7, with 16 bases in between. The CDR3 spans 14 residues. The germline CDR1 and CDR2 sequences are SGHVS and FQNEAQ. The CDR3 region is CASSYVSQAGTQYF. The CDR3 region has the DNA TGTGCCAGCAGCTACGTATCCCAGGCGGGGACCCAGTACTTC.